The T cell receptor (beta chain) described here comes from a study of blood T cell repertoires in COVID-19. Study overall: Samples representing acute and convalescent COVID-19 were sourced from the United States, Italy and Spain. Sources were T cells, B-cell-depleted T cells, or PBMCs; the material itself was cDNA or gDNA.

Germline trimming cut 0 bases from V and 0 bases from J; bases unmatched to any gene: 11. The CDR3 sequence is 19 residues long. Germline lookup yields CDR1 MNHEY and CDR2 SVGEGT. Authors' processing steps: It was from reference gene primer amplification that nucleated cell counts were estimated. Method: immunoSEQ multiplex PCR; TCRdb's copy keeps in-frame clones and lacks some. D and trimming come from the DNA, and the V and J calls and clone size come from that table. The sample has 200,000 to 300,000 clones, around four fifths seen once. The chain is built from TRBV6-2 or TRBV6-3 and TRBJ1-5, with 7 bases aligning to TRBD1. Input material: peripheral blood. This receptor was taken from a woman in her sixties or seventies with acute or convalescent COVID-19. For the CDR3, the DNA is TGTGCCAGCAGTTACTCGACAGGGTGGGTGGGCTATAGCAATCAGCCCCAGCATTTT. This encodes CASSYSTGWVGYSNQPQHF.